The T cell receptor (beta chain) described here comes from a study of cytomegalovirus exposure and HLA in healthy donors. Data came from immunoSEQ multiplex PCR; TCRdb stores just in-frame clones and leaves some out. The data hold under 150,000 clones, with roughly 86% observed a single time. V dropped 5 bases and J dropped 4 bases, with 9 bases sitting between them. CDR3 size: 13 residues. Germline V gene lookup returns CDR1 SGHVS and CDR2 FNYEAQ. The receptor comes from a man between 18 and 29 years old in good health and CMV-seropositive. The V and J genes are TRBV7-6 and TRBJ1-5; D not resolved. Sequencing input: PBMCs. The CDR3 reads CASSRTANQPQHF. In nucleotides, the CDR3 is TGTGCCAGCAGCCGGACTGCAAATCAGCCCCAGCATTTT.